The clone carrying this T cell receptor beta chain was observed at least ten times. Its antigen is currently unknown. RNA transcripts yielded amplified TCR beta CDR3 regions. In the first round, RT-PCR was carried out with HTBI primers, and a multiplex PCR formed the second round. TCRdb ran MiXCR on the multiplex PCR reads and lists one entry per CDR3 protein. The repertoire holds a few hundred thousand distinct CDR3 sequences, with approximately 15% as singletons. The sample comes from a study of Graves' ophthalmopathy and Graves' hyperthyroidism. Study findings and constraints: The model's ophthalmopathy progression predictions had less than 71% sensitivity and 72% to 75% specificity. The majority of expanded thyroid clonotypes above 0.001 frequency also occurred in blood.

Hyperthyroidism counted as stable given no ophthalmopathy within 18 months of follow-up. Sampling more than 9 ml of fresh peripheral blood provided the PBMCs. The receptor was isolated from a woman between 18 and 30 years old with stable Graves' hyperthyroidism. Material for sequencing was peripheral blood.

CDR3 in amino acids: CASSIAVGSGQPQHF. The CDR3 coding sequence is TGTGCCAGTAGTATAGCAGTAGGGAGCGGTCAGCCCCAGCATTTT. This chain uses TRBV19 with TRBJ1-5; no reliable D call. Trimming took 1 base from V and 6 from J, leaving 13 bases between them. The length of the CDR3 is 15 residues. Per the germline V gene, CDR1 is LNHDA and CDR2 is SQIVND (reference sequence). Full variable domain (outside the CDR3, taken from reference TRBV19 and TRBJ1-5): DGGITQSPKYLFRKEGQNVTLSCEQNLNHDAMYWYRQDPGQGLRLIYYSQIVNDFQKGDIAEGYSVSREKKESFPLTVTSAQKNPTAFYLCASSIAVGSGQPQHFGDGTRLSIL.